This T cell receptor beta chain was sequenced during a study of blood T cell repertoires in COVID-19. Trimming removed 6 bases from V and 0 bases from J; junction bases left unmatched: 7. The CDR3 runs 15 residues. CDR1 is MNHNS and CDR2 is SASEGT in the germline V gene. Profiling relied on immunoSEQ multiplex PCR, and the TCRdb table lists in-frame clones only, not all of them. The table records some 29,000 clones, 70% to 90% of them present only once. Patients at the Seattle site were enrolled during active infection and followed longitudinally. The receptor's source is a woman older than 75 with COVID-19, enrolled during active disease. The chain carries TRBV6-1 and TRBJ1-1; TRBD1 aligns across 7 bases. The sample comprised peripheral blood. The CDR3 DNA follows: TGTGCCAGCAGGAGGGACAGCTTCATGAACACTGAAGCTTTCTTT. This encodes CASRRDSFMNTEAFF.